A single sample gave rise to the 27 T cell receptor beta chains below, sequenced in a study of blood T cell repertoires in COVID-19. TCRdb's table, derived via immunoSEQ multiplex PCR, lists solely in-frame clones and lacks some. The table has fewer than 90,000 clones, roughly 75% seen once. Sequenced material: peripheral blood. The receptors stem from a woman aged 45-59 years with acute or convalescent COVID-19.

CDR3 nucleotide sequence: TGTGCCAGCTCTCAAGGCGGGGGGAACTCTGGAAACACCATATATTTT. Protein product: CASSQGGGNSGNTIYF. This chain links TRBV18 with TRBJ1-3; weak D call: TRBD1 (5 bases). Germline-derived CDR1 and CDR2 are KGHSH and LQKENI. This CDR3 contains 16 residues. V dropped 6 bases and J dropped 0 bases, with 15 bases sitting between them. Full variable domain (outside the CDR3, taken from reference TRBV18 and TRBJ1-3): NAGVMQNPRHLVRRRGQEARLRCSPMKGHSHVYWYRQLPEEGLKFMVYLQKENIIDESGMPKERFSAEFPKEGPSILRIQQVVRGDSAAYFCASSQGGGNSGNTIYFGEGSWLTVV.

The rearrangement uses TRBV3-1 (or the pseudogene TRBV3-2) and TRBJ2-7, with 8 bases that match TRBD2. CDR3 size: 13 residues. The germline V gene encodes CDR1 LGHDT and CDR2 YNNKEL (reference sequence). Trimming removed 6 bases from V and 11 bases from J; junction bases left unmatched: 12. This chain's CDR3 is CASRLAGTEIEYF. The CDR3 region has the DNA TGTGCCAGCAGGTTAGCGGGGACCGAAATAGAGTACTTC.

Only a few counts were recorded for this clone. CDR3 bases: TGTGCCAGCAGCTTAGGCAGGGGGAAGAATGAGCAGTTCTTC. Amino acids: CASSLGRGKNEQFF. The chain joins TRBV5-6 to TRBJ2-1, with 7 bases identical to TRBD1. The germline CDR1 and CDR2 sequences are SGHDT and YYEEEE. J lost 7 bases, V lost 2 bases, and 6 bases had no gene match. This CDR3 has 14 residues.

The CDR3 DNA is TGTGCCAGCAGTTACACAGGGGGCTCCTATAATTCACCCCTCCACTTT. Translation: CASSYTGGSYNSPLHF. The chain joins TRBV6-6 to TRBJ1-6, with 8 bases identical to TRBD1. Unmatched junction bases numbered 0, after V lost 2 bases and J lost 0 bases. The CDR3 is 16 residues long. In germline, CDR1 is MNHNY, CDR2 SVGAGI (reference sequence).

There are a few counts of this clone. The chain has TRBV28 and TRBJ2-3; D perhaps matches TRBD1 (6 bases). Germline V CDR1 and CDR2: MDHEN, SYDVKM. This CDR3 spans 14 amino acids. Trimming cost V 6 bases and J 6 bases, with 16 bases left between them. Written as DNA, the CDR3 is TGTGCCAGCAGAATACAGGGCGCCGCCGATACGCAGTATTTT. Translating gives CASRIQGAADTQYF.

This clone came up a few times. V and J are TRBV6-5 and TRBJ1-2, with D hard to call. The CDR3 covers 15 residues. CDR1 and CDR2 from the germline V gene are MNHEY and SVGAGI. V gave up 0 bases and J gave up 6 bases, with 14 bases separating them. The CDR3 reads CASSYSYDSYNGYTF. In DNA, the CDR3 is TGTGCCAGCAGTTACTCCTACGACTCATACAATGGCTACACCTTC.

This clone appeared a few times. The chain employs TRBV15 and TRBJ2-3; TRBD2 matches at 8 bases. Trimming cost V 5 bases and J 2 bases; bases outside gene matches: 6. Germline-derived CDR1 and CDR2 are LNHNV and YYDKDF (reference sequence). The length of the CDR3 is 15 residues. CDR3 residues: CATSLRGAVTDTQYF. The CDR3, as DNA: TGTGCCACCAGCTTGCGGGGGGCAGTCACAGATACGCAGTATTTT. Combining the CDR3 with reference TRBV15 and TRBJ2-3 gives the whole variable domain DAMVIQNPRYQVTQFGKPVTLSCSQTLNHNVMYWYQQKSSQAPKLLFHYYDKDFNNEADTPDNFQSRRPNTSFCFLDIRSPGLGDTAMYLCATSLRGAVTDTQYFGPGTRLTVL.

In this sample, this clone turned up a few times. V usage is TRBV7-8 and J usage is TRBJ1-1; TRBD1 agrees at 7 bases. The germline CDR1 and CDR2 sequences are SGHVS and FQNEAQ. V lost 3 bases, J lost 4 bases, and 5 bases stayed unmatched. There are 14 residues in the CDR3. The CDR3 loop is CASSLRTGSTEAFF. The CDR3 region has the DNA TGTGCCAGCAGCTTGAGGACAGGTTCCACTGAAGCTTTCTTT.

V is TRBV3-1 (or the pseudogene TRBV3-2) and J is TRBJ2-5; tentatively, D is TRBD2 (6 bases). Per the germline V gene, CDR1 is LGHDT and CDR2 is YNNKEL (reference sequence). The CDR3 covers 15 residues. V lost 1 base and J lost 1, with 10 bases in between. The CDR3 DNA follows: TGTGCCAGCAGCCAAGGTCCACTAGCCCAAGAGACCCAGTACTTC. This sequence encodes CASSQGPLAQETQYF.

The gene calls are TRBV5-1 and TRBJ1-2; D is perhaps TRBD1 (6 bases). The V gene's germline CDR1 is SGHRS and CDR2 YFSETQ. Trimming pared 0 bases from V and 4 bases from J, leaving 13 bases between. CDR3 length equals 15 residues. Written as DNA, the CDR3 is TGCGCCAGCAGCTTGGGGACAGTCGACCTCTATGGCTACACCTTC. Amino acids: CASSLGTVDLYGYTF.

J is TRBJ1-4 and V is TRBV5-6; TRBD1 matches at 8 bases. With V trimmed by 2 bases and J by 4 bases, 4 bases remained unmatched. This CDR3 is 15 amino acids long. Germline lookup yields CDR1 SGHDT and CDR2 YYEEEE. The CDR3 loop reads CASSFRQGYNEKLFF. The CDR3 bases are TGTGCCAGCAGCTTCCGACAGGGGTATAATGAAAAACTGTTTTTT.

The gene calls are TRBV9 and TRBJ2-3, with D perhaps TRBD2 (5 bases). Trimming cost V 0 bases and J 4 bases, with 12 bases left between them. The germline gives CDR1 SGDLS, CDR2 YYNGEE. The CDR3 has 15 residues. As DNA, the CDR3 is TGTGCCAGCAGCGTAGTTGGTCATAGCGCAGATACGCAGTATTTT. Translation gives CASSVVGHSADTQYF.

There are a few counts of this clone. The rearrangement links TRBV2 to TRBJ1-4, with TRBD1 identical over 8 bases. The CDR3 contains 14 residues. With V trimmed by 5 bases and J by 8 bases, 7 bases remained unmatched. CDR1 SNHLY and CDR2 FYNNEI come from the germline V gene. The CDR3 bases are TGTGCCAGCAGTCAACAGGGGGGTAGGGAAAAACTGTTTTTT. Translated, it gives CASSQQGGREKLFF.

This chain joins TRBV10-3 and TRBJ1-5; a possible D gene is TRBD1 (5 bases). V gave up 0 bases and J gave up 5 bases, with 11 bases separating them. The CDR3 totals 15 residues. Germline V gene sequence: CDR1 ENHRY, CDR2 SYGVKD. CDR3 amino acids: CAISESTQGDQPQHF. The DNA for the CDR3 is TGTGCCATCAGTGAGTCGACGCAAGGGGATCAGCCCCAGCATTTT.

Details on this clone: Additional DNA sequences in this sample encode the identical CDR3. The chain combines TRBV7-3 with TRBJ1-2; D may be TRBD1 (5 bases). Germline V gives CDR1 SGHTA, CDR2 FQGTGA. With 6 bases removed from V and 4 bases from J, the gap between germline ends came to 15 bases. The CDR3 has 14 amino acids. The CDR3 DNA follows: TGTGCCAGCAGGGGGGGAGGCACAGCCTATGGCTACACCTTC. Translation gives CASRGGGTAYGYTF.

The sample holds a few counts of this clone. The genes are TRBV19 and TRBJ1-1; no definite D call. Germline CDR1 and CDR2: LNHDA and SQIVND (reference sequence). Trimming stripped 3 bases from V and 9 bases from J, with 8 bases between. The CDR3 runs to 11 residues. This CDR3 is CASSIKRKAFF. Written as DNA, the CDR3 is TGTGCCAGTAGTATCAAGAGAAAAGCTTTCTTT.

This clone was detected once. V and J are TRBV6-2 or TRBV6-3 and TRBJ1-6; 8 nucleotides align to TRBD1. The CDR3 totals 17 residues. Germline-derived CDR1 and CDR2 are MNHEY and SVGEGT. J gave up 9 bases and V 6 bases, and 16 bases lay outside the gene matches. CDR3 residues: CASSPTFSDREGSPLHF. CDR3 bases: TGTGCCAGCAGCCCTACTTTCTCGGACAGGGAGGGTTCACCCCTCCACTTT.

This clone appeared many times. The chain joins TRBV28 to TRBJ2-1; 10 bases are a match to TRBD1. Germline values: CDR1 MDHEN, CDR2 SYDVKM. The CDR3 contains 17 residues. V lost 5 bases, J lost 3 bases, and 10 bases stayed unmatched. CDR3 region: CASSPLGQGGSYNEQFF. The CDR3 coding sequence is TGTGCCAGCAGTCCTCTAGGACAGGGGGGAAGCTACAATGAGCAGTTCTTC.

V usage is TRBV18 and J usage is TRBJ1-2, with 9 positions matching TRBD1. V was clipped by 3 bases and J by 8 bases; unmatched bases: 22. The CDR3 spans 19 residues. Germline values: CDR1 KGHSH, CDR2 LQKENI. CDR3 residues: CASSPKGLSTGGGLKGYTF. DNA of the CDR3: TGTGCCAGCTCACCTAAGGGTCTCTCGACAGGGGGTGGCCTTAAAGGCTACACCTTC.

This chain links TRBV23-1 with TRBJ2-2; 8 nucleotides align to TRBD2. TRBV23-1 is classed as an ORF, of uncertain function. The CDR3 runs to 17 residues. The V gene end was trimmed by 3 bases and the J gene end by 4 bases; junction bases not matched to a gene: 10. CDR3 bases: TGCGCCAGCAGTCACCAGGGCGGGGGGCCGTGCACCGGGGAGCTGTTTTTT. Its protein product is CASSHQGGGPCTGELFF.

The V gene is TRBV27, the J gene TRBJ2-3; a possible D gene is TRBD2 (7 bases). The CDR3 covers 15 residues. V lost 5 bases and J 8 bases, leaving 20 bases between the germline ends. From germline, CDR1 is MNHEY and CDR2 SMNVEV (reference sequence). The CDR3 reads CASSPLVGGPGTQYF. The DNA for the CDR3 is TGTGCCAGCAGTCCTCTAGTGGGGGGGCCGGGTACGCAGTATTTT.

The DNA of the CDR3 is TGTGCCAGCAGATTAGAACAGGGAATAGTCAATGAGCAGTTCTTC. Translation: CASRLEQGIVNEQFF. The chain couples TRBV6-5 to TRBJ2-1; the D gene is possibly TRBD1 (6 bases). The V gene lost 6 bases and the J gene lost 6 bases, with 18 bases spanning the gap. The CDR3 contains 15 residues. The germline V gene encodes CDR1 MNHEY and CDR2 SVGAGI.

This clone was detected once. This chain joins TRBV6-5 and TRBJ1-5, with D unclear. Trimming left V 5 bases short and J 6 bases short, with 17 bases between. Germline values: CDR1 MNHEY, CDR2 SVGAGI. This CDR3 is 15 amino acids long. In DNA, the CDR3 is TGTGCCAGCAGTCCCGGCGCTTCCGCGGGTCAGCCCCAGCATTTT. It codes for CASSPGASAGQPQHF.

The chain combines TRBV4-2 with TRBJ1-1; D call uncertain. CDR3 size: 15 residues. Germline assignment: CDR1 LGHNA and CDR2 YNFKEQ. V was shortened by 2 bases and J by 0 bases, with 10 bases between the two germline ends. The chain's CDR3 is CASSQTTFMNTEAFF. CDR3 sequence (DNA): TGTGCCAGCAGCCAAACGACATTCATGAACACTGAAGCTTTCTTT.

A few counts support this clone. CDR3 amino acids: CASSRFRGGYEQYF. The CDR3 DNA is TGTGCCAGCAGCCGGTTTCGGGGTGGGTACGAGCAGTACTTC. The V and J genes are TRBV11-2 and TRBJ2-7, with D perhaps TRBD2 (5 bases). The germline V gene encodes CDR1 SGHAT and CDR2 FQNNGV. The CDR3 consists of 14 residues. V lost 5 bases and J lost 4, with 15 bases in between.

The chain couples TRBV12-3 or TRBV12-4 to TRBJ2-5, with 7 bases identical to TRBD2. The J segment lost 4 bases and the V segment lost 1 base, leaving 0 bases of the junction unmatched. This CDR3 has 13 amino acids. The CDR3 region is CASSLGGGETQYF. For the CDR3, the DNA is TGTGCCAGCAGTTTAGGGGGGGGAGAGACCCAGTACTTC.

This clone was found a few times. This sequence joins TRBV27 and TRBJ2-1; 8 bases line up with TRBD2. In germline, CDR1 is MNHEY, CDR2 SMNVEV (reference sequence). Germline trimming cut 1 base from V and 7 bases from J; bases unmatched to any gene: 6. CDR3 length equals 15 residues. The CDR3 DNA follows: TGTGCCAGCAGTTTATTCGGGGGGGGTGGGAATGAGCAGTTCTTC. Protein sequence: CASSLFGGGGNEQFF.